These T cell receptor beta chains were read from a single sample in a study of pediatric ulcerative colitis. Sequencing used immunoSEQ multiplex PCR; TCRdb keeps in-frame clones, though not all of them. The sample holds 54,000 or so clones, over 70% seen once. The sample taken for sequencing was blood. These receptors came from a boy younger than 18 who was a control in a study of pediatric ulcerative colitis. Both conserved end residues are part of each CDR3. The order of the fields is V gene, D gene, clone size, J gene, CDR3 protein, CDR3 DNA. A D gene is named only where the DNA matches it firmly. Expanded clones are given a class, and other clones once, few, many or no size at all.

v_gene: TRBV20-1; d_gene: .; abundance: few; j_gene: TRBJ1-1; CDR3aa: CSSTRDTEAFF; CDR3nt: TGCAGTTCGACACGAGACACTGAAGCTTTCTTT
v_gene: TRBV6-4; d_gene: .; abundance: .; j_gene: TRBJ2-1; CDR3aa: CASSEEGEAYNEQFF; CDR3nt: TGTGCCAGCAGTGAGGAGGGGGAAGCCTACAATGAGCAGTTCTTC
v_gene: TRBV27; d_gene: .; abundance: .; j_gene: TRBJ2-7; CDR3aa: CASSLYVSAYEQYF; CDR3nt: TGTGCCAGCAGTTTATACGTCTCCGCTTACGAGCAGTACTTC
v_gene: TRBV7-9; d_gene: .; abundance: .; j_gene: TRBJ1-1; CDR3aa: CASSFGVETEAFF; CDR3nt: TGTGCCAGCAGCTTCGGGGTGGAGACTGAAGCTTTCTTT
v_gene: TRBV14; d_gene: TRBD1; abundance: .; j_gene: TRBJ1-2; CDR3aa: CASGPAGGISGYTF; CDR3nt: TGTGCCAGCGGGCCGGCAGGGGGGATTTCTGGCTACACCTTC
v_gene: TRBV6-6; d_gene: .; abundance: .; j_gene: TRBJ1-1; CDR3aa: CASGLQGAEAFF; CDR3nt: TGTGCCAGCGGATTACAGGGCGCTGAAGCTTTCTTT
v_gene: TRBV27; d_gene: TRBD1; abundance: once; j_gene: TRBJ1-2; CDR3aa: CASSARQGNYGYTF; CDR3nt: TGTGCCAGCAGTGCCCGACAGGGGAACTATGGCTACACCTTC
v_gene: TRBV18; d_gene: TRBD1; abundance: .; j_gene: TRBJ1-2; CDR3aa: CASSLNSGTGGNGYTF; CDR3nt: TGTGCCAGCTCTTTAAATTCCGGGACAGGGGGCAATGGCTACACCTTC
v_gene: TRBV5-4; d_gene: TRBD1; abundance: once; j_gene: TRBJ1-4; CDR3aa: CASSPGTGGEKLFF; CDR3nt: TGTGCCAGCAGCCCCGGGACAGGGGGTGAAAAACTGTTTTTT
v_gene: TRBV6-6; d_gene: TRBD2; abundance: .; j_gene: TRBJ2-1; CDR3aa: CASSSAQRERNNEQFF; CDR3nt: TGTGCCAGCAGTTCCGCCCAGCGGGAGAGGAATAATGAGCAGTTCTTC
v_gene: TRBV6-6; d_gene: .; abundance: .; j_gene: TRBJ1-5; CDR3aa: CASTPGWGQPQHF; CDR3nt: TGTGCCAGCACTCCGGGCTGGGGTCAGCCCCAGCATTTT
v_gene: TRBV6-4; d_gene: TRBD1; abundance: .; j_gene: TRBJ1-5; CDR3aa: CASSEQGGNQPQHF; CDR3nt: TGTGCCAGCAGTGAACAGGGGGGCAATCAGCCCCAGCATTTT
v_gene: TRBV15; d_gene: .; abundance: .; j_gene: TRBJ2-1; CDR3aa: CATSIGDTAYNEQFF; CDR3nt: TGTGCCACCAGCATCGGGGATACGGCCTACAATGAGCAGTTCTTC
v_gene: TRBV7-8; d_gene: TRBD1; abundance: .; j_gene: TRBJ1-5; CDR3aa: CASSLAAQGAGNQPQHF; CDR3nt: TGTGCCAGCAGCTTAGCGGCCCAGGGGGCTGGCAATCAGCCCCAGCATTTT
v_gene: TRBV19; d_gene: .; abundance: .; j_gene: TRBJ1-6; CDR3aa: CASSIGSEPNSPLHF; CDR3nt: TGTGCCAGTAGTATCGGGTCGGAACCTAATTCACCCCTCCACTTT
v_gene: TRBV28; d_gene: TRBD1; abundance: .; j_gene: TRBJ2-1; CDR3aa: CASSLWGTAKHNEQFF; CDR3nt: TGTGCCAGCAGTTTATGGGGGACAGCTAAGCACAATGAGCAGTTCTTC
v_gene: TRBV27; d_gene: .; abundance: .; j_gene: TRBJ1-4; CDR3aa: CASSFGREGEKLFF; CDR3nt: TGTGCCAGCAGTTTCGGCAGGGAAGGGGAAAAACTGTTTTTT
v_gene: TRBV27; d_gene: TRBD1; abundance: .; j_gene: TRBJ1-2; CDR3aa: CASSFSGGADYGYTF; CDR3nt: TGTGCCAGCAGTTTCTCAGGGGGCGCAGACTATGGCTACACCTTC
v_gene: TRBV28; d_gene: TRBD1; abundance: .; j_gene: TRBJ1-4; CDR3aa: CASSSAGGFYEKLFF; CDR3nt: TGTGCCAGCAGTTCGGCAGGGGGGTTTTATGAAAAACTGTTTTTT
v_gene: TRBV12-5; d_gene: .; abundance: .; j_gene: TRBJ2-2; CDR3aa: CASGLTSGGELFF; CDR3nt: TGTGCTAGTGGTTTGACGTCCGGCGGGGAGCTGTTTTTT
v_gene: TRBV9; d_gene: .; abundance: .; j_gene: TRBJ2-2; CDR3aa: CASSVTSSNTGELFF; CDR3nt: TGTGCCAGCAGCGTAACTTCCTCGAACACCGGGGAGCTGTTTTTT
v_gene: TRBV27; d_gene: TRBD2; abundance: .; j_gene: TRBJ2-3; CDR3aa: CASSLSGRGADTQYF; CDR3nt: TGTGCCAGCAGTCTCAGCGGGAGGGGAGCAGATACGCAGTATTTT
v_gene: TRBV6-1; d_gene: TRBD2; abundance: .; j_gene: TRBJ2-7; CDR3aa: CASSEYTGGSYEQYF; CDR3nt: TGTGCCAGCAGTGAATATACGGGAGGTTCCTACGAGCAGTACTTC
v_gene: TRBV19; d_gene: .; abundance: .; j_gene: TRBJ1-5; CDR3aa: CASSIPSKLTGTYNQPQHF; CDR3nt: TGTGCCAGTAGTATCCCATCGAAGCTCACCGGCACCTACAATCAGCCCCAGCATTTT
v_gene: TRBV25-1; d_gene: TRBD2; abundance: .; j_gene: TRBJ2-1; CDR3aa: CASSTSGSRTYNEQFF; CDR3nt: TGTGCCAGCTCGACTAGCGGGAGTCGGACCTACAATGAGCAGTTCTTC
v_gene: TRBV5-1; d_gene: .; abundance: few; j_gene: TRBJ2-3; CDR3aa: CASSLGQFTDTQYF; CDR3nt: TGCGCCAGCAGCTTGGGACAGTTCACAGATACGCAGTATTTT
v_gene: TRBV4-3; d_gene: .; abundance: .; j_gene: TRBJ1-6; CDR3aa: CASSQDFLDSYSPLHF; CDR3nt: TGCGCCAGCAGCCAAGACTTTTTGGACAGCTATTCACCCCTCCACTTT
v_gene: TRBV28; d_gene: .; abundance: once; j_gene: TRBJ2-5; CDR3aa: CASSSAFPDASQGETQYF; CDR3nt: TGTGCCAGCAGTTCCGCCTTCCCAGACGCGAGCCAGGGGGAGACCCAGTACTTC
v_gene: TRBV6-6; d_gene: TRBD1; abundance: .; j_gene: TRBJ1-4; CDR3aa: CASITGQGNEKLFF; CDR3nt: TGTGCCAGCATCACCGGACAGGGGAATGAAAAACTGTTTTTT